The clone carrying this TCR beta chain was seen ten or more times. Its antigen is currently unknown. The data are from a study of CD8 T cells in ankylosing spondylitis. TCRdb passed the 5' RACE reads through MiXCR, listing each CDR3 protein once. Of approximately 100,000 distinct CDR3 sequences listed, roughly 8.3% were seen once; the top ten hold around 10%. Findings and caveats of the study: A TCR beta motif made of under 10 highly homologous variants seemed typical of ankylosing spondylitis blood.

This clonotype was obtained from a male donor with ankylosing spondylitis or in good health (not recorded which). The sample taken for sequencing was blood, either unsorted or a sorted T cell fraction (not recorded which).

The chain's CDR3 is CASSESTDQPQHF. DNA of the CDR3: TGCGCCAGCAGTGAGTCGACCGATCAGCCCCAGCATTTT. The chain employs TRBV10-2 and TRBJ1-5; D unclear. The germline gives CDR1 WSHSY, CDR2 SAAADI. V lost 0 bases, J lost 5 bases, and 5 bases lay in between. The CDR3 is made up of 13 amino acids.